The present T cell receptor beta chain was sequenced within a study of cytomegalovirus exposure and HLA in healthy donors. This clone has just a few counts. Researchers ran the PCR with 60 Vbeta and 13 Jbeta primers. Profiling relied on immunoSEQ multiplex PCR, and the TCRdb table lists in-frame clones only, not all of them. The sample gives under 150,000 clones, about three quarters of which show up once; just over 1% is in the top ten. The CDR3 runs to 14 residues. The germline gives CDR1 MRHNA, CDR2 SNTAGT. The V end lost 2 bases, the J end lost 2 bases, and 6 bases lay between the germline ends. This receptor was obtained from a human donor in good health. The sequencing sample was made of PBMCs. J is TRBJ2-2 and V is TRBV6-4; weak D call: TRBD2 (6 bases). This CDR3 reads CASSDGTNTGELFF. The DNA for the CDR3 is TGTGCCAGCAGTGACGGGACTAACACCGGGGAGCTGTTTTTT.